This T cell receptor beta chain was observed in a study of blood T cell repertoires in COVID-19 (dated by TCRdb to the early 2020s). Looking at the study overall: Samples covering the acute and convalescent phases of COVID-19 were provided by collaborators in the United States, Italy and Spain. Subjects who had been exposed to COVID-19, were actively infected with it, or had recovered from it provided the deeply sampled blood TCRbeta repertoires that made up the dataset. The prospective study material was composed of cDNA or gDNA derived from T cells, B-cell-depleted T cells, or PBMCs. The repertoires were released in a freely available public database intended as a resource for research on the immune response to SARS-CoV-2. Samples were obtained from the ongoing ImmuneRACE study (first 160 participants) and from 1,200 or so subjects provided by 6 global collaborators. Sample metadata almost always included a de-identified subject ID, COVID-19 status, age in years and sex. HLA class I and class II types, where available, came from metadata supplied by the sample provider rather than from assay-based typing.

As regards this clone: No antigen is known for it. No much larger clone is present one base from it, and per-base qualities are unavailable.

TCRbeta CDR3 regions were amplified from genomic DNA by means of the immunoSEQ Assay, a bias-controlled multiplex PCR. The authors' pipeline ran thus. Nucleated cell counts per sample were estimated from amplification of reference gene primers within the assay. Sequence reads were collapsed and filtered to measure the absolute abundance of every unique TCRbeta CDR3 rearrangement. For each sample, productive Simpson clonality was calculated by taking the square root of Simpson's diversity index across productive rearrangements. In TCRdb, the immuneACCESS table is reduced to in-frame sequences with V and J assigned. These tables do not hold every clone; where another copy was compared, an unresolved V gene accounts for under half, and the others remain unexplained. V, J and clone size are those of that table, while D and trimming were read from the DNA. The sample table records over 300,000 clones; about 90% of these occur just once. The ten largest clonotypes hold about 6.8% of the sample.

From a lookup of the germline V gene (reference sequence), CDR1 and CDR2 are MNHEY and SMNVEV. The CDR3, from cysteine to phenylalanine, totals 17 residues. Only the CDR3 region is kept as DNA, spanning 51 bases read in frame from base 1. Trimming removed 1 base from V and 0 bases from J, leaving 10 bases between the germline ends. The collaborating institutions used their own protocols to collect whole blood in K2EDTA tubes. For TCRbeta analysis, collaborator samples were shipped as frozen whole blood, as isolated PBMCs, or as DNA extracted from either sample type. What the research found in general, with its limitations: The quantity of clinical and demographic metadata differed by source and by participant and was supplied without curation.

The rearranged chain carries TRBV27 and TRBJ1-6; the D gene is possibly TRBD1, with 5 bases matching. The sequence was obtained from a man aged 18 to 30 with active or convalescent COVID-19. The specimen was peripheral blood. The nucleotides read TGTGCCAGCAGTTTATGGGGCGCGAGCTCCTATAATTCACCCCTCCACTTT. The encoded protein is CASSLWGASSYNSPLHF.